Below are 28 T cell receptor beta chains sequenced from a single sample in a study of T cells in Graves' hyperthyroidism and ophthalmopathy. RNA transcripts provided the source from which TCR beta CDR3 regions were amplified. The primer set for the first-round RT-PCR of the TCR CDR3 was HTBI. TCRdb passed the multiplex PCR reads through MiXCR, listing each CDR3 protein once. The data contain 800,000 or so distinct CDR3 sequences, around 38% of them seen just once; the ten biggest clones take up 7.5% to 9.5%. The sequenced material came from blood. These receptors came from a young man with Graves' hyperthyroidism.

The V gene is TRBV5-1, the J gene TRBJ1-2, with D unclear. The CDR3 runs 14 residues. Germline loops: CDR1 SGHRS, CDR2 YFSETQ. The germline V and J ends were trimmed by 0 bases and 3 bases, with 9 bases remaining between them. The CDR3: CASSLGADYYGYTF. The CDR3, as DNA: TGCGCCAGCAGCTTGGGGGCAGACTACTATGGCTACACCTTC.

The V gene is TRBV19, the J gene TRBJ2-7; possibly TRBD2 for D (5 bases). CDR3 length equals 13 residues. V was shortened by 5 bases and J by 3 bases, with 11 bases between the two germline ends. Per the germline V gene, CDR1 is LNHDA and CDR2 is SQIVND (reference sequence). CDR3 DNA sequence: TGTGCCAGTAGTTCCGACTACTACTACGAGCAGTACTTC. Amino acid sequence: CASSSDYYYEQYF.

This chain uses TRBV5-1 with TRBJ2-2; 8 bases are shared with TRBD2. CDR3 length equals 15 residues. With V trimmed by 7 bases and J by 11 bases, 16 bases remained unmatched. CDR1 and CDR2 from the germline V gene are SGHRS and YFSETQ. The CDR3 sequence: CASGGPSGGPGELFF. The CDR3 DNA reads TGCGCCAGCGGCGGGCCTTCGGGAGGGCCTGGCGAGCTGTTTTTT.

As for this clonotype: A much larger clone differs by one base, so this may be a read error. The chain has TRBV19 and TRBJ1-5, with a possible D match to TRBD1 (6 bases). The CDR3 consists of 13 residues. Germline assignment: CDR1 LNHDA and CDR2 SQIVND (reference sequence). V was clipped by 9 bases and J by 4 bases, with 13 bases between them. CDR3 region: CASRDKANQPQHF. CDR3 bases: TGTGCCAGCCGGGACAAGGCAAATCAGCCCCAGCATTTT.

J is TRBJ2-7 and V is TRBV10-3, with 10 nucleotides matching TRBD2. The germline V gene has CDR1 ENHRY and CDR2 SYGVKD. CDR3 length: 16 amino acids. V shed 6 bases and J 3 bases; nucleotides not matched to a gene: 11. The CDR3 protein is CAISETSGVSFYEQYF. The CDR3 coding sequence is TGTGCCATCAGCGAAACTAGCGGGGTCAGCTTCTACGAGCAGTACTTC.

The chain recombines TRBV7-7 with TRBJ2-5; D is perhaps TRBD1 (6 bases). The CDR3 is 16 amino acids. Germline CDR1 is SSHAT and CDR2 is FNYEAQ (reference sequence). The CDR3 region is CASDEGEVPGQETQYF. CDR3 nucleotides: TGTGCTAGCGACGAGGGGGAAGTGCCGGGGCAAGAGACCCAGTACTTC.

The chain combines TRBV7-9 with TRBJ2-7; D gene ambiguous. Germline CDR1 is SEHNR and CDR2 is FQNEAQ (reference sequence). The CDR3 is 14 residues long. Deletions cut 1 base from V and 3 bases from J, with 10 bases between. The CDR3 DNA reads TGTGCCAGCAGCTTAGACCCCAACATCTACGAGCAGTACTTC. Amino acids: CASSLDPNIYEQYF.

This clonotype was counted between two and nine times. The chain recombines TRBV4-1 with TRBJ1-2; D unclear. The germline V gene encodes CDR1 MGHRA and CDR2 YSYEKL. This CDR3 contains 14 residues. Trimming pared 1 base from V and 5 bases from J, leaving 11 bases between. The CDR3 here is CASSQVGVRYGYTF. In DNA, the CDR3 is TGCGCCAGCAGCCAAGTCGGGGTTAGGTATGGCTACACCTTC.

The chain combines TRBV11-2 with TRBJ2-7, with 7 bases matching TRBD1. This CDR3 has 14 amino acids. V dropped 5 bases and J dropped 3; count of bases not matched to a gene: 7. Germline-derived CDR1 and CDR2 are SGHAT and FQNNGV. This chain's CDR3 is CASSRTGPNYEQYF. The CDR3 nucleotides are TGTGCCAGCAGCCGGACAGGACCGAACTACGAGCAGTACTTC.

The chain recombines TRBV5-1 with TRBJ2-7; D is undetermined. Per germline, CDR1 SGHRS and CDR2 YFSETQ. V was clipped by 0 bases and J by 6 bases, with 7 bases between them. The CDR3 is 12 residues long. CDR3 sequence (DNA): TGCGCCAGCAGCTTGGACATCGCCGAGCAGTACTTC. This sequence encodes CASSLDIAEQYF.

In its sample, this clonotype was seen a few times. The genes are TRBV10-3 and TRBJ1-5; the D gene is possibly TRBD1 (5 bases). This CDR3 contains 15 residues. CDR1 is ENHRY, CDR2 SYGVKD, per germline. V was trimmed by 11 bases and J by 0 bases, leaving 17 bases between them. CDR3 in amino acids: CAGEEGPYSNQPQHF. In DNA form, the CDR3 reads TGTGCCGGAGAGGAGGGGCCATATAGCAATCAGCCCCAGCATTTT.

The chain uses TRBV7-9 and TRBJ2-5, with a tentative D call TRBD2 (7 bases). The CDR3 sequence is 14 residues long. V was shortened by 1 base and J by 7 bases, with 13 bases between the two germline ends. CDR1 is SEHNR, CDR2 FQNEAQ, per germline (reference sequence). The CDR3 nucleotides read TGTGCCAGCAGCTTAGTGGGAGGGGGAGGGACCCAGTACTTC. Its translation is CASSLVGGGGTQYF. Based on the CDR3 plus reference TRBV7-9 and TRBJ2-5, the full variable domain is DTGVSQNPRHKITKRGQNVTFRCDPISEHNRLYWYRQTLGQGPEFLTYFQNEAQLEKSRLLSDRFSAERPKGSFSTLEIQRTEQGDSAMYLCASSLVGGGGTQYFGPGTRLLVL.

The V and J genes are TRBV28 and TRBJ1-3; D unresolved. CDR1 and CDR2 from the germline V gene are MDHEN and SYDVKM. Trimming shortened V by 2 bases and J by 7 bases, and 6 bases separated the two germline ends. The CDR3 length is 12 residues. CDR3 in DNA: TGTGCCAGCAGTTTAAAGGGCAACACCATATATTTT. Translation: CASSLKGNTIYF.

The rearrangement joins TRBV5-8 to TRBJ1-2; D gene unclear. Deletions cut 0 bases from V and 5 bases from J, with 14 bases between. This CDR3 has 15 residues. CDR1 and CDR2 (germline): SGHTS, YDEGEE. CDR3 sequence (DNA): TGTGCCAGCAGCTTGGGAATAGGGCAAGGGTATGGCTACACCTTC. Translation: CASSLGIGQGYGYTF. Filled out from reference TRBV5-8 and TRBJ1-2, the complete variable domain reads EAGVTQSPTHLIKTRGQQATLRCSPISGHTSVYWYQQALGLGLQFLLWYDEGEERNRGNFPPRFSGRQFPNYSSELNVNALELEDSALYLCASSLGIGQGYGYTFGSGTRLTVV.

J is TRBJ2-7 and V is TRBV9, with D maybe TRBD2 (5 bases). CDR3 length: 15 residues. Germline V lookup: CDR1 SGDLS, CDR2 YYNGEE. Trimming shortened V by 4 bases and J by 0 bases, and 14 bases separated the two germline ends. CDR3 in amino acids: CASSPTTGISYEQYF. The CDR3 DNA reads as TGTGCCAGCAGCCCAACGACCGGGATCTCCTACGAGCAGTACTTC.

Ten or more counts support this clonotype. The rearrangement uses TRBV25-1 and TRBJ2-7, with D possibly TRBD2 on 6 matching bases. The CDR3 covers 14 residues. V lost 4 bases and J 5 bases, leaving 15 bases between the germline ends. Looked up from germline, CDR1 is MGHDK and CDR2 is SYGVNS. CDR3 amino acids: CASSATLGGNEQYF. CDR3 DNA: TGTGCCAGCAGTGCGACACTCGGGGGAAACGAGCAGTACTTC.

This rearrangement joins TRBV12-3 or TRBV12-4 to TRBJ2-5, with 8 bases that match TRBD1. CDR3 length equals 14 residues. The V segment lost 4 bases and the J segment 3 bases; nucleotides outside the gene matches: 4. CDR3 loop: CASSWTGLKETQYF. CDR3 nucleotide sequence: TGTGCCAGCAGTTGGACAGGGCTAAAAGAGACCCAGTACTTC.

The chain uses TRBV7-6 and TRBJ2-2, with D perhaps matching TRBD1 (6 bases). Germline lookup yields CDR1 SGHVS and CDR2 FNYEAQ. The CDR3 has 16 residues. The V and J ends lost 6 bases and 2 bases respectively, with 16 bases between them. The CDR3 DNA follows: TGTGCCAGCAGGCTGGGACAAGGGGACAACACCGGGGAGCTGTTTTTT. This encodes CASRLGQGDNTGELFF.

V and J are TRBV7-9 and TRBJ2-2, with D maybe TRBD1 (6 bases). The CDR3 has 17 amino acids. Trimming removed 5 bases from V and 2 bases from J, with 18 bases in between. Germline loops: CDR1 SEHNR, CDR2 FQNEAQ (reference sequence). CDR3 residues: CASSARFRDKNTGELFF. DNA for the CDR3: TGTGCCAGCAGCGCTAGATTCCGGGACAAAAACACCGGGGAGCTGTTTTTT.

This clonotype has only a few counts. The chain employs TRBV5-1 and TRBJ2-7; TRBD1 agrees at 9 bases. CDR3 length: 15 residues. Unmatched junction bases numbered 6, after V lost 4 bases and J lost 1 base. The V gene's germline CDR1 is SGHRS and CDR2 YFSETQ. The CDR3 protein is CASSIHGTGSYEQYF. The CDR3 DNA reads TGCGCCAGCAGCATCCACGGGACAGGGTCCTACGAGCAGTACTTC.

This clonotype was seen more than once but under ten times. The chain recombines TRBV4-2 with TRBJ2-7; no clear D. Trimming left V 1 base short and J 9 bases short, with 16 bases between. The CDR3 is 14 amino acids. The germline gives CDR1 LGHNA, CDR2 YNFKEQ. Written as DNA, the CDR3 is TGTGCCAGCAGCCAAGCGCTCGATGCGCCGGTGCAGTACTTC. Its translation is CASSQALDAPVQYF.

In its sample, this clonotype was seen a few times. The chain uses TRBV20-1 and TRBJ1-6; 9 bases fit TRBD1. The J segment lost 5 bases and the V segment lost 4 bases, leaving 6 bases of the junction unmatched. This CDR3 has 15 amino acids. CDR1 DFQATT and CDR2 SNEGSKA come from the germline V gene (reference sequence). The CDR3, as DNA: TGCAGTGCTACGACAAGGACAGGGGATAATTCACCCCTCCACTTT. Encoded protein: CSATTRTGDNSPLHF.

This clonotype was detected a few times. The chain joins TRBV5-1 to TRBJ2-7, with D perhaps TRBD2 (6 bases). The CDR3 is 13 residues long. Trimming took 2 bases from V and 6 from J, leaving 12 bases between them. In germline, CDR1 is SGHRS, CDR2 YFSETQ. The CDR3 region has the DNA TGCGCCAGCAGCTTCGGGACTGTTTCCGAGCAGTACTTC. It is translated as CASSFGTVSEQYF.

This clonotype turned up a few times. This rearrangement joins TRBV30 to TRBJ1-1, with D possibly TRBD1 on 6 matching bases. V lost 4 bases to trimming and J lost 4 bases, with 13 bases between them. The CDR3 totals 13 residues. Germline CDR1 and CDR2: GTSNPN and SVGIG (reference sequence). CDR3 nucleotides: TGTGCCTGGACCCCAGGGGTGCGCACTGAAGCTTTCTTT. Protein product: CAWTPGVRTEAFF.

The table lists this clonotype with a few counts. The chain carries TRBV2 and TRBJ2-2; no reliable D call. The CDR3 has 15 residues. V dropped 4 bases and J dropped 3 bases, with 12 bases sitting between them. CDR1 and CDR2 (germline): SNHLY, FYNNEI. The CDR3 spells CASSARSAHTGELFF. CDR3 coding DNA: TGTGCCAGCAGTGCACGATCTGCGCACACCGGGGAGCTGTTTTTT.

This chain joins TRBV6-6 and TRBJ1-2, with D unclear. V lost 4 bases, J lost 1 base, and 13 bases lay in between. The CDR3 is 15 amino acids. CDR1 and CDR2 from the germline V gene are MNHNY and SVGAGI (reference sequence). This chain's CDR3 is CASSSTPGDNYGYTF. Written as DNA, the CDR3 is TGTGCCAGCAGTTCCACGCCCGGGGATAACTATGGCTACACCTTC.

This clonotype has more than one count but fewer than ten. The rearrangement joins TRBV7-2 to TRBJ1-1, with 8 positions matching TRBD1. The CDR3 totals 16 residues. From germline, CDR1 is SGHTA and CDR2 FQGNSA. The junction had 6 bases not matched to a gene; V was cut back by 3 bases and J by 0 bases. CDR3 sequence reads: CASSLLAGGMNTEAFF. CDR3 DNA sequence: TGTGCCAGCAGCTTGCTCGCAGGGGGCATGAACACTGAAGCTTTCTTT.

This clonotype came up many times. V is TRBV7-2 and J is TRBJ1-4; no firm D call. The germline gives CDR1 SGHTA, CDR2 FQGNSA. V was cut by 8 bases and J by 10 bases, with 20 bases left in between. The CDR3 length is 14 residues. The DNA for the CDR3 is TGTGCCAGCCAGACGCGACGGAACGCCGGAAAACTGTTTTTT. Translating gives CASQTRRNAGKLFF.